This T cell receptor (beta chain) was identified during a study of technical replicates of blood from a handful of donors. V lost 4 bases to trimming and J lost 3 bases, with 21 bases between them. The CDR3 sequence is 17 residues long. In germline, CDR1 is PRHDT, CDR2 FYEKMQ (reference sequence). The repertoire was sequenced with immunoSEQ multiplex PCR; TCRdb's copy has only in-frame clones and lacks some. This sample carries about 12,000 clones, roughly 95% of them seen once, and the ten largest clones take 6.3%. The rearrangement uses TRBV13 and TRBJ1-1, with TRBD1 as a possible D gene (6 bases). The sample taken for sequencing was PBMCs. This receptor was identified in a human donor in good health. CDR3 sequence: CASSSLRLWTADTEAFF. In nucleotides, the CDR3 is TGTGCCAGCAGCTCCCTTAGGCTTTGGACAGCCGACACTGAAGCTTTCTTT.